These 17 T cell receptor beta chains share one sample of origin, sequenced in a study of metastatic and nonmetastatic thyroid tumors. TCRdb re-called clones from the PCR reads using MiXCR. The sample contains roughly 63,000 clones, about a sixth of which appear only once. Among the patients, none had received any treatment before thyroid surgery. Sample: blood. These TCRs come from a male donor with papillary thyroid cancer or a benign thyroid nodule (not recorded which). Some clones in this sample may be carry-over from other donors' samples.

This clone came up many times. The chain couples TRBV6-5 to TRBJ2-7; tentatively, D is TRBD1 (6 bases). This CDR3 is built from 15 residues. The V end was cut by 0 bases, the J end by 3 bases, with 12 bases between. The V gene's germline CDR1 is MNHEY and CDR2 SVGAGI. The CDR3 here is CASSYSGQGYYEQYF. The CDR3 region has the DNA TGTGCCAGCAGTTACTCGGGACAAGGATACTACGAGCAGTACTTC.

This clone was seen ten or more times. The chain employs TRBV29-1 and TRBJ2-3, with D perhaps matching TRBD1 or TRBD2 (6 bases each). The V end was cut by 4 bases, the J end by 0 bases, with 14 bases between. This CDR3 is built from 15 residues. CDR1 and CDR2 from the germline V gene are SQVTM and ANQGSEA. The CDR3 nucleotides read TGCAGCGTTGGACGGGGGCCTCTTAGCACAGATACGCAGTATTTT. Translated, it gives CSVGRGPLSTDTQYF.

This clone came up many times. DNA of the CDR3: TGTGCCAGCAGGGGGGTGAATGAGCAGTTCTTC. Its protein is CASRGVNEQFF. The V call is TRBV2, the J call TRBJ2-1; the D gene could be TRBD1 or TRBD2 (5 bases each). CDR3 length: 11 amino acids. CDR1 SNHLY and CDR2 FYNNEI come from the germline V gene. Between the trimmed V and J ends, which lost 6 bases and 7 bases, there was a span of 7 bases.

This clone was counted between two and nine times. Just one base apart from a much larger clone, this may be a read error. Other DNA sequences from this sample encode an identical CDR3 as well. The V gene is TRBV29-1, the J gene TRBJ1-5, with D perhaps matching TRBD1 (5 bases). This CDR3 has 14 amino acids. V was shortened by 2 bases and J by 6 bases, with 14 bases between the two germline ends. CDR1 is SQVTM, CDR2 ANQGSEA, per germline. The CDR3 protein is CSVELAGVGQPQHF. The CDR3 region has the DNA TGCAGCGTTGAACTAGCGGGGGTAGGTCAGCCCCAGCATTTT.

This clone appeared many times. This rearrangement joins TRBV6-4 to TRBJ1-4; possible D gene TRBD1, 6 bases. V lost 6 bases and J lost 0, with 20 bases in between. This CDR3 spans 18 amino acids. CDR1 is MRHNA, CDR2 SNTAGT, per germline. CDR3: CASRRGEALVATNEKLFF. Written as DNA, the CDR3 is TGTGCCAGCAGGAGGGGGGAGGCCCTGGTCGCAACTAATGAAAAACTGTTTTTT.

This clone was seen repeatedly, ten times or more. The chain carries TRBV28 and TRBJ2-1, with TRBD2 matching 8 bases. The CDR3 length is 18 residues. Per the germline V gene, CDR1 is MDHEN and CDR2 is SYDVKM. V lost 3 bases, J lost 9 bases, and 19 bases stayed unmatched. DNA for the CDR3: TGTGCCAGCAGTTTCGTTCTTGGGGCAGCGGGAGAGGTGGGTGAGCAGTTCTTC. Its protein is CASSFVLGAAGEVGEQFF.

This clone showed up many times. The rearrangement joins TRBV20-1 to TRBJ2-7; 9 bases align to TRBD1. The CDR3 has 13 amino acids. Germline lookup yields CDR1 DFQATT and CDR2 SNEGSKA (reference sequence). J lost 7 bases, V lost 5 bases, and 9 bases had no gene match. The CDR3 protein is CSASGTGNIEQYV. CDR3 DNA: TGCAGTGCTTCCGGGACAGGGAACATTGAGCAGTACGTC.

This clone was seen repeatedly, ten times or more. The rearrangement links TRBV28 to TRBJ2-5; unclear D gene. Looked up from germline, CDR1 is MDHEN and CDR2 is SYDVKM. The CDR3 length is 17 residues. Trimming shortened V by 7 bases and J by 5 bases, and 26 bases separated the two germline ends. CDR3 residues: CASIQSVRRRAGETQYF. For the CDR3, the DNA is TGTGCCAGCATCCAATCGGTACGCAGGCGCGCCGGGGAGACCCAGTACTTC.

In this sample, this clone turned up a few times. A much larger clone differs from this one at a single base, so this may be a read error. This sequence joins TRBV5-6 and TRBJ1-2, with D possibly being TRBD1 (5 bases). This CDR3 is 15 amino acids long. Trimming pared 6 bases from V and 4 bases from J, leaving 19 bases between. Germline-derived CDR1 and CDR2 are SGHDT and YYEEEE. The CDR3 region has the DNA TGTGCCAGCATCCTTATCCGGGGGGACCCCTATGGCTACACCTTC. Protein: CASILIRGDPYGYTF.

This chain uses TRBV5-4 with TRBJ2-1; D ambiguous. Germline CDR1 SGHNT, CDR2 YYREEE (reference sequence). Trimming shortened V by 4 bases and J by 6 bases, and 17 bases separated the two germline ends. The CDR3 consists of 15 residues. In nucleotides, the CDR3 is TGTGCCAGCAGCCTCCCCTCCTTAGGAGTCAATGAGCAGTTCTTC. Its protein product is CASSLPSLGVNEQFF.

This clone has at least ten counts. The chain couples TRBV9 to TRBJ2-4; 7 bases fit TRBD1. V trimming: 0 bases; J trimming: 8 bases; junction bases outside the gene matches: 5. The germline V gene encodes CDR1 SGDLS and CDR2 YYNGEE. This CDR3 spans 14 amino acids. The CDR3 spells CASSVGGGRDIQYF. CDR3 DNA: TGTGCCAGCAGCGTAGGAGGGGGCCGGGACATTCAGTACTTC.

This clone has at least ten counts. The CDR3 nucleotides are TGTGCCAGCAGAGGGCAGCTAGCCAAAAACATTCAGTACTTC. This translates into CASRGQLAKNIQYF. The chain combines TRBV27 with TRBJ2-4; D uncertain. The CDR3 length is 14 residues. Trimming removed 6 bases at V and 0 bases at J, with 9 bases between. Germline loops: CDR1 MNHEY, CDR2 SMNVEV (reference sequence).

The V and J genes are TRBV20-1 and TRBJ2-1, with TRBD2 identical over 12 bases. Unmatched junction bases numbered 9, after V lost 0 bases and J lost 3 bases. CDR3 length: 18 residues. Germline CDR1 reads DFQATT; CDR2 reads SNEGSKA (reference sequence). The CDR3 region is CSARDSFWTSGIYNEQFF. CDR3 sequence (DNA): TGCAGTGCTAGAGATTCTTTTTGGACTAGCGGGATCTACAATGAGCAGTTCTTC.

Comment on this clone: A much larger clone is a single base away; this may be a read error. The chain employs TRBV9 and TRBJ2-1; D remains unclear. The V end was cut by 4 bases, the J end by 4 bases, with 15 bases between. CDR1 is SGDLS, CDR2 YYNGEE, per germline. This CDR3 region has 15 residues. CDR3 coding DNA: TGTGCCAGCAGCCCAACGGTGGGATCGTACAATGAGCAGTTCTTC. It encodes CASSPTVGSYNEQFF.

This clone was counted at least ten times. This chain links TRBV28 with TRBJ1-1, with 10 positions matching TRBD1. The junction had 8 bases not matched to a gene; V was cut back by 7 bases and J by 6 bases. The V gene's germline CDR1 is MDHEN and CDR2 SYDVKM. This CDR3 contains 14 residues. DNA of the CDR3: TGTGCCAGCACCAACCCGACAGGGGGCTCTGAAGCTTTCTTT. Translated, it gives CASTNPTGGSEAFF.

As to this clone: This could be a read error, since a much larger clone is one nucleotide away. V usage is TRBV19 and J usage is TRBJ2-5; unclear D gene. CDR3 size: 16 residues. Trimming removed 4 bases at V and 3 bases at J, with 18 bases between. Germline CDR1 LNHDA, CDR2 SQIVND (reference sequence). CDR3 in amino acids: CASSTPRTPLEETQYF. The CDR3 region has the DNA TGTGCCAGTAGTACTCCCCGGACGCCCCTGGAAGAGACCCAGTACTTC.

This clone appeared many times. The chain carries TRBV9 and TRBJ2-1; D remains unclear. Germline V CDR1 and CDR2: SGDLS, YYNGEE. Trimming removed 3 bases from V and 8 bases from J, with 9 bases in between. The CDR3 runs 12 residues. Here the CDR3 reads CASSARTYEQFF. The CDR3 region has the DNA TGTGCCAGCAGCGCTAGGACCTATGAGCAGTTCTTC.